The clone carrying this T cell receptor (beta chain) was observed many times. Its antigen is still unknown. The sample originates from a study of CD8 T cells in ankylosing spondylitis. TCRdb itself ran the 5' RACE reads through MiXCR, one entry per CDR3 protein. The sample shows 75,000 to 95,000 distinct CDR3 sequences, roughly 8.5% of them seen only once. Germline assignment: CDR1 SGHVS and CDR2 FQNEAQ. CDR3 length: 16 amino acids. The ends were cut back, 1 base at V and 2 bases at J, with 12 bases in the middle. Study conclusions and caveats: Typical of ankylosing spondylitis blood, it appeared, was a TCR beta motif of under 10 highly homologous variants.

Sequences were obtained from blood, either unsorted or a sorted T cell fraction (not recorded which). The chain couples TRBV7-8 to TRBJ2-1, with D possibly matching TRBD1 (6 bases). This receptor was taken from a male donor with ankylosing spondylitis. The CDR3 loop is CASSLVEGGTYNEQFF. DNA of the CDR3: TGTGCCAGCAGCTTAGTAGAAGGGGGTACCTACAATGAGCAGTTCTTC.